The 22 T cell receptor beta chains below come from one sample, sequenced in a study of blood T cell repertoires in COVID-19. Some clones are missing from TCRdb's copy, which holds only in-frame ones; the method was immunoSEQ multiplex PCR. This sample has fewer than 400,000 clones, with about 92% found just once. Sequencing was done on a sample of PBMCs or T cells enriched from blood (not recorded which). The receptors shown here come from a woman aged 25-40 years who had recovered from COVID-19.

The chain has TRBV28 and TRBJ1-1; 7 bases match TRBD1. J was trimmed by 4 bases and V by 5 bases; bases with no gene match: 7. CDR3 length: 14 residues. Germline V CDR1 and CDR2: MDHEN, SYDVKM. The CDR3 here is CASSQQGGATEAFF. The CDR3 DNA reads as TGTGCCAGCAGTCAACAAGGGGGCGCCACTGAAGCTTTCTTT. Looking up the rest from reference TRBV28 and TRBJ1-1 gives the full variable domain: DVKVTQSSRYLVKRTGEKVFLECVQDMDHENMFWYRQDPGLGLRLIYFSYDVKMKEKGDIPEGYSVSREKKERFSLILESASTNQTSMYLCASSQQGGATEAFFGQGTRLTVV.

The chain employs TRBV12-3 or TRBV12-4 and TRBJ1-1; 7 bases are a match to TRBD1. The CDR3 runs 13 residues. J was trimmed by 4 bases and V by 8 bases; bases with no gene match: 7. The CDR3 region is CASSARGSTEAFF. The DNA of the CDR3 is TGTGCCAGCTCGGCCAGGGGGTCCACTGAAGCTTTCTTT.

This clone was detected a few times. The chain has TRBV4-3 and TRBJ2-7, with D possibly being TRBD2 (5 bases). Trimming pared 2 bases from V and 3 bases from J, leaving 17 bases between. CDR1 and CDR2 from the germline V gene are LGHNA and YSLEER. The CDR3 has 16 amino acids. CDR3 nucleotides: TGCGCCAGCAGCCAATCCCCCGGGGTAGTCCACTACGAGCAGTACTTC. Amino acids: CASSQSPGVVHYEQYF.

The chain has TRBV15 and TRBJ1-2, with D maybe TRBD1 (5 bases). V was cut by 3 bases and J by 4 bases, with 15 bases left in between. In germline, CDR1 is LNHNV, CDR2 YYDKDF (reference sequence). CDR3 length: 15 amino acids. As DNA, the CDR3 is TGTGCCACCAGCAGGGACCGGGTCGGGGGCTATGGCTACACCTTC. Amino acid sequence: CATSRDRVGGYGYTF.

V gene TRBV12-3 or TRBV12-4 combines with J gene TRBJ2-1; D might be TRBD2 (5 bases). The CDR3 runs to 13 residues. V was shortened by 3 bases and J by 8 bases, with 11 bases between the two germline ends. The CDR3 here is CASSFRGGYEQFF. The CDR3 DNA reads as TGTGCCAGCAGTTTCCGGGGTGGGTATGAGCAGTTCTTC.

The genes are TRBV4-1 and TRBJ1-4; 9 positions agree with TRBD1. V gave up 1 base and J gave up 4 bases; unmatched junction bases: 4. The CDR3 length is 16 residues. CDR1 is MGHRA, CDR2 YSYEKL, per germline. The DNA of the CDR3 is TGCGCCAGCAGCCAAGGACAGGGGGTTTTTAATGAAAAACTGTTTTTT. Its translation is CASSQGQGVFNEKLFF.

The chain has TRBV28 and TRBJ2-7, with a possible D match to TRBD2 (6 bases). Germline V gene lookup returns CDR1 MDHEN and CDR2 SYDVKM. The CDR3 spans 15 residues. The V and J ends lost 5 bases and 7 bases respectively, with 21 bases between them. CDR3 sequence: CASSPIRDSLGEQYF. CDR3 DNA: TGTGCCAGCAGTCCAATCCGGGACTCCTTGGGGGAGCAGTACTTC.

The rearrangement uses TRBV5-4 and TRBJ1-2; D may be TRBD1 (5 bases). Germline-derived CDR1 and CDR2 are SGHNT and YYREEE (reference sequence). Trimming left V 0 bases short and J 4 bases short, with 16 bases between. CDR3 length: 16 amino acids. The CDR3 DNA sequence: TGTGCCAGCAGCTTGGTCTCGTCCAGGGCGAGCTATGGCTACACCTTC. Protein sequence: CASSLVSSRASYGYTF.

The chain carries TRBV4-3 and TRBJ1-2; 7 nucleotides line up with TRBD1. The CDR3 has 15 residues. Germline V gene sequence: CDR1 LGHNA, CDR2 YSLEER. J was trimmed by 2 bases and V by 0 bases; bases with no gene match: 3. CDR3 residues: CASSQDGTVNYGYTF. As DNA, the CDR3 is TGCGCCAGCAGCCAAGACGGGACAGTCAACTATGGCTACACCTTC.

This clone occurred once. The gene calls are TRBV29-1 and TRBJ2-3, with unresolved D. CDR1 SQVTM and CDR2 ANQGSEA come from the germline V gene. CDR3 length: 12 residues. Trimming stripped 7 bases from V and 4 bases from J, with 12 bases between. CDR3 region: CSAQDPADTQYF. CDR3 nucleotides: TGCAGCGCCCAGGATCCCGCAGATACGCAGTATTTT.

The chain recombines TRBV4-1 with TRBJ2-5, with 8 bases fitting TRBD1. The CDR3 covers 14 residues. The ends lost 5 bases at V and 5 bases at J; junction bases unmatched: 7. The germline gives CDR1 MGHRA, CDR2 YSYEKL. The CDR3 nucleotides are TGCGCCAGCAGCTTGCAGGGGGCAGGGGAGACCCAGTACTTC. Translation gives CASSLQGAGETQYF.

The chain combines TRBV6-5 with TRBJ2-3; D not resolved. The V end lost 7 bases, the J end lost 3 bases, and 11 bases lay between the germline ends. The CDR3 consists of 13 residues. Germline V gives CDR1 MNHEY, CDR2 SVGAGI. The CDR3 DNA sequence: TGTGCCAGCAACTTTTACGGGACAGATACGCAGTATTTT. Amino acid sequence: CASNFYGTDTQYF.

The rearrangement uses TRBV28 and TRBJ2-1, with no clear D. V lost 2 bases, J lost 3 bases, and 5 bases lay in between. This CDR3 is built from 13 residues. The V gene's germline CDR1 is MDHEN and CDR2 SYDVKM. CDR3 sequence reads: CASSLGSYNEQFF. DNA for the CDR3: TGTGCCAGCAGTTTAGGCAGCTACAATGAGCAGTTCTTC. The full variable domain, completed using reference TRBV28 and TRBJ2-1, is DVKVTQSSRYLVKRTGEKVFLECVQDMDHENMFWYRQDPGLGLRLIYFSYDVKMKEKGDIPEGYSVSREKKERFSLILESASTNQTSMYLCASSLGSYNEQFFGPGTRLTVL.

The chain links TRBV27 to TRBJ2-7, with 8 positions matching TRBD1. The germline CDR1 and CDR2 sequences are MNHEY and SMNVEV (reference sequence). The CDR3 has 15 residues. Germline trimming cut 4 bases from V and 3 bases from J; bases unmatched to any gene: 8. The CDR3 bases are TGTGCCAGCAGTTCTGGACAGGGTTTCGACTACGAGCAGTACTTC. The encoded protein is CASSSGQGFDYEQYF.

The chain is built from TRBV29-1 and TRBJ2-4, with D perhaps matching TRBD2 (7 bases). The CDR3 sequence is 14 residues long. Trimming took 0 bases from V and 7 from J, leaving 13 bases between them. Germline V gene lookup returns CDR1 SQVTM and CDR2 ANQGSEA. Here the CDR3 DNA reads TGCAGCGTTGAAGATTCGGGGGGCGTGAACATTCAGTACTTC. Translated, it gives CSVEDSGGVNIQYF.

This clone was seen only once. V and J are TRBV2 and TRBJ1-2; D is uncertain. The germline V gene encodes CDR1 SNHLY and CDR2 FYNNEI. There are 12 residues in the CDR3. Trimming shortened V by 6 bases and J by 2 bases, and 7 bases separated the two germline ends. The CDR3 here is CASSGINYGYTF. The CDR3 bases are TGTGCCAGCAGCGGGATCAACTATGGCTACACCTTC.

The chain links TRBV7-2 to TRBJ1-2; D is unclear. V was cut by 1 base and J by 0 bases, with 12 bases left in between. This CDR3 is built from 16 residues. Germline CDR1 is SGHTA and CDR2 is FQGNSA. The CDR3 is CASSLGGSAANYGYTF. CDR3 coding DNA: TGTGCCAGCAGCTTAGGTGGCAGCGCAGCTAACTATGGCTACACCTTC.

The genes are TRBV27 and TRBJ2-4; D is ambiguous. This CDR3 is 11 amino acids long. Germline values: CDR1 MNHEY, CDR2 SMNVEV (reference sequence). Trimming removed 7 bases at V and 2 bases at J, with 3 bases between. The CDR3 here is CASTPKNIQYF. Written as DNA, the CDR3 is TGTGCCAGCACTCCCAAAAACATTCAGTACTTC.

CDR3 in DNA: TGTGCCAGCAGTTTAAGTACTAGCGGGAGACAGGAGCAGTTCTTC. This sequence encodes CASSLSTSGRQEQFF. The chain carries TRBV28 and TRBJ2-1, with 11 bases identical to TRBD2. Germline loops: CDR1 MDHEN, CDR2 SYDVKM. Trimming cost V 2 bases and J 10 bases; bases outside gene matches: 7. CDR3 size: 15 residues. Full variable domain (rest looked up from reference TRBV28 and TRBJ2-1): DVKVTQSSRYLVKRTGEKVFLECVQDMDHENMFWYRQDPGLGLRLIYFSYDVKMKEKGDIPEGYSVSREKKERFSLILESASTNQTSMYLCASSLSTSGRQEQFFGPGTRLTVL.

The gene calls are TRBV28 and TRBJ1-4; 8 nucleotides agree with TRBD1. This CDR3 contains 18 residues. After removal of 6 bases from V and 4 bases from J, the junction contained 16 bases not matched to a gene. The V gene's germline CDR1 is MDHEN and CDR2 SYDVKM. The CDR3 is CASSPTGAYYPDNEKLFF. CDR3 nucleotide sequence: TGTGCCAGCAGCCCGACAGGGGCGTATTATCCGGATAATGAAAAACTGTTTTTT.

This chain connects TRBV4-1 to TRBJ2-3; D is ambiguous. The CDR3 is 14 residues long. Trimming stripped 4 bases from V and 6 bases from J, with 14 bases between. The germline V gene has CDR1 MGHRA and CDR2 YSYEKL. As DNA, the CDR3 is TGCGCCAGCAGCCCAGGTCAACCCGAGGATACGCAGTATTTT. Its protein is CASSPGQPEDTQYF.

Points on this clone: This specimen includes other DNA sequences encoding the same CDR3. The chain combines TRBV5-1 with TRBJ2-7; no definite D call. The ends were cut back, 3 bases at V and 2 bases at J, with 3 bases in the middle. Germline CDR1 reads SGHRS; CDR2 reads YFSETQ. The CDR3 covers 11 residues. CDR3 coding DNA: TGCGCCAGCAGCTCGGCCTACGAGCAGTACTTC. Amino acids: CASSSAYEQYF.